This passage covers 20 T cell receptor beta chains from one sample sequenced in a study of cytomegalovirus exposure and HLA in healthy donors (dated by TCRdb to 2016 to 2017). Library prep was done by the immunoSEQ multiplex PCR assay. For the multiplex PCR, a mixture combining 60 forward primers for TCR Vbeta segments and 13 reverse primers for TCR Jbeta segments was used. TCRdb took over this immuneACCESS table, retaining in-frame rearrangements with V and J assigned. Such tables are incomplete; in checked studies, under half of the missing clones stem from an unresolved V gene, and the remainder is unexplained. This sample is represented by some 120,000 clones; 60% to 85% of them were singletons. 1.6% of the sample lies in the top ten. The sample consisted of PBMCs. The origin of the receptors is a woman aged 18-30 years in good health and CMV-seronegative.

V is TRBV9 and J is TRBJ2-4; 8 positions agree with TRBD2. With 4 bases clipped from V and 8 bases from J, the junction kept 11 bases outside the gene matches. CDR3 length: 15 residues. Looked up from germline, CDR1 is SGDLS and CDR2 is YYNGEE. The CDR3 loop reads CASSPPGGGGDIQYF. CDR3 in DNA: TGTGCCAGCAGCCCCCCGGGAGGGGGAGGAGACATTCAGTACTTC.

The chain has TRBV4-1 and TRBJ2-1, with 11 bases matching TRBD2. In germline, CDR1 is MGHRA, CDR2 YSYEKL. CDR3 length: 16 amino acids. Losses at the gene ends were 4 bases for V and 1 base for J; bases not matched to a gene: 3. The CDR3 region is CASSLGTSGSYNEQFF. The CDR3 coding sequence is TGCGCCAGCAGCCTAGGGACTAGCGGTTCCTACAATGAGCAGTTCTTC.

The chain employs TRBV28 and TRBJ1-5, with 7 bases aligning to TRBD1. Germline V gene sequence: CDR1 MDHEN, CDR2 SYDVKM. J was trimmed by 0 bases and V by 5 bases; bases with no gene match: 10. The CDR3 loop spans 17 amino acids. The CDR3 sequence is CASSPQPGQSSNQPQHF. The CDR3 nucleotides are TGTGCCAGCAGTCCGCAACCGGGACAGAGTAGCAATCAGCCCCAGCATTTT.

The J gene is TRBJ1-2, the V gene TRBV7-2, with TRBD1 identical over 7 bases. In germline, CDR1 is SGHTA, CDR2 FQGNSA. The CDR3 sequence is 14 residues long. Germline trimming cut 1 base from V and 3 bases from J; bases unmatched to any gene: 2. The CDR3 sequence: CASSLVQGYYGYTF. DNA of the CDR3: TGTGCCAGCAGCTTAGTACAGGGGTACTATGGCTACACCTTC.

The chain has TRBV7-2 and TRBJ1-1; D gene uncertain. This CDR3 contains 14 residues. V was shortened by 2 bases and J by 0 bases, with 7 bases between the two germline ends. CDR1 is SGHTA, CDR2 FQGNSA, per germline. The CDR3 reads CASSLKQMNTEAFF. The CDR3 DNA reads TGTGCCAGCAGCTTAAAACAAATGAACACTGAAGCTTTCTTT.

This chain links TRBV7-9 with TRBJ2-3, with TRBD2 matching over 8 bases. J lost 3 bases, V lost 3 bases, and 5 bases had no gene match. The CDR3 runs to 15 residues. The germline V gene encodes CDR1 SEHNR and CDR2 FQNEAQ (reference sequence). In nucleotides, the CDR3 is TGTGCCAGCAGCTTCCGGGGGGGGCAGACAGATACGCAGTATTTT. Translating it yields CASSFRGGQTDTQYF.

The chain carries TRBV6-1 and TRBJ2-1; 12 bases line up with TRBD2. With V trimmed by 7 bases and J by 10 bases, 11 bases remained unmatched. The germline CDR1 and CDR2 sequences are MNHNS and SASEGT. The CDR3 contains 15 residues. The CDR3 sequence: CASKEASGGAGEQFF. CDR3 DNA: TGTGCCAGCAAAGAGGCTAGCGGGGGGGCCGGGGAGCAGTTCTTC.

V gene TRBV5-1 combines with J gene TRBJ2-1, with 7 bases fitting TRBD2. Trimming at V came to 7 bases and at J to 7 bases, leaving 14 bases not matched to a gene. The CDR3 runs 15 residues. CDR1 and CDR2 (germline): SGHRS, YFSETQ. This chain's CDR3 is CASHTGGDEGNEQFF. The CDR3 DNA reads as TGCGCCAGCCACACGGGGGGAGATGAGGGGAATGAGCAGTTCTTC.

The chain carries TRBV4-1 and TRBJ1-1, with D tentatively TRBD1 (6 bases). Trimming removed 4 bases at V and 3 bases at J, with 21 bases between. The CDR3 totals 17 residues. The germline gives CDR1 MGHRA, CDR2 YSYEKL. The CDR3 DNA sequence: TGCGCCAGCAGCCCCTCAGGGGCAGGGAAGCGAGACACTGAAGCTTTCTTT. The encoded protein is CASSPSGAGKRDTEAFF.

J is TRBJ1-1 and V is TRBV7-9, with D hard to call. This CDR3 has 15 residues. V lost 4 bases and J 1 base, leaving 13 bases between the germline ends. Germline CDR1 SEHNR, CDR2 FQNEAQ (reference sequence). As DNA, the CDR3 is TGTGCCAGCAGCTCAACTCAACTCCCGAACACTGAAGCTTTCTTT. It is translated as CASSSTQLPNTEAFF.

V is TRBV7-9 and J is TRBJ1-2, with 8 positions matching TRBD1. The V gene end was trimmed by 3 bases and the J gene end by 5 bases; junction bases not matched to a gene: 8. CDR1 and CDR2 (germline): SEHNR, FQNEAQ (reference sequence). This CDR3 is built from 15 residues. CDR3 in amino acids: CASSLSDRAGYGYTF. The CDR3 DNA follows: TGTGCCAGCAGCTTGTCGGACAGGGCTGGGTATGGCTACACCTTC. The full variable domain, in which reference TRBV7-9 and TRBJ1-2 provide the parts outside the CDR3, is DTGVSQNPRHKITKRGQNVTFRCDPISEHNRLYWYRQTLGQGPEFLTYFQNEAQLEKSRLLSDRFSAERPKGSFSTLEIQRTEQGDSAMYLCASSLSDRAGYGYTFGSGTRLTVV.

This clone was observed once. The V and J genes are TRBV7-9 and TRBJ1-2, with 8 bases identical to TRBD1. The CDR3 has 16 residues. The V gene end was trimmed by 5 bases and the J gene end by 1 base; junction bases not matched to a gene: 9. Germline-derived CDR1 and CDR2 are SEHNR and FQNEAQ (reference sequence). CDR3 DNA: TGTGCCAGCAGCCCATCGACAGGGGTACTTAACTATGGCTACACCTTC. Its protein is CASSPSTGVLNYGYTF.

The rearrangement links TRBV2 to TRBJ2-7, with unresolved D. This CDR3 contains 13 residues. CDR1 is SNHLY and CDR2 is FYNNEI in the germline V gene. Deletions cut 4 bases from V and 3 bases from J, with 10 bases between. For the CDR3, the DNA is TGTGCCAGCAGTGGAACAGCCCACTACGAGCAGTACTTC. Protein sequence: CASSGTAHYEQYF.

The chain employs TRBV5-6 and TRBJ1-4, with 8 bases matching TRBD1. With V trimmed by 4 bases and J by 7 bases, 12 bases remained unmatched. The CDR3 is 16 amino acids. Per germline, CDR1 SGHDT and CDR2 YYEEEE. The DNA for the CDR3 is TGTGCCAGCAGCGTGCGGTTCGGACAGGGAGGTGAAAAACTGTTTTTT. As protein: CASSVRFGQGGEKLFF. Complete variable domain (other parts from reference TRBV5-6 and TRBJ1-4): DAGVTQSPTHLIKTRGQQVTLRCSPKSGHDTVSWYQQALGQGPQFIFQYYEEEERQRGNFPDRFSGHQFPNYSSELNVNALLLGDSALYLCASSVRFGQGGEKLFFGSGTQLSVL.

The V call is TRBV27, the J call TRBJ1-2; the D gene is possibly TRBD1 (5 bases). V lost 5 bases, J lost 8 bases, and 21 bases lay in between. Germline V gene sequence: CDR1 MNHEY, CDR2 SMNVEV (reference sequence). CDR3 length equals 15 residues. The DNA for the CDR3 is TGTGCCAGCAGTGTCCAGGGAGGCCCTTGGGGGGGCTACACCTTC. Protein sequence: CASSVQGGPWGGYTF.

The CDR3 coding sequence is TGTGCCAGCAGTGAAAGCTACGCGGAGACCCAGTACTTC. Amino acid sequence: CASSESYAETQYF. The chain combines TRBV2 with TRBJ2-5; D gene uncertain. The CDR3 runs to 13 residues. The V end was cut by 2 bases, the J end by 5 bases, with 9 bases between. Looked up from germline, CDR1 is SNHLY and CDR2 is FYNNEI.

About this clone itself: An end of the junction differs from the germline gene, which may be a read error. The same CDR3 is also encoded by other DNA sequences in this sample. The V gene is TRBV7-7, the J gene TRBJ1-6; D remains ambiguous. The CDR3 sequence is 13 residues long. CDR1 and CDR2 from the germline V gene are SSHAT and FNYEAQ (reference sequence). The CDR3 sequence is CASSPRIDSPLHF. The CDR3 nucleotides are TGTGCTAGCAGCCCGAGGATAGATTCACCCCTCCACTTT.

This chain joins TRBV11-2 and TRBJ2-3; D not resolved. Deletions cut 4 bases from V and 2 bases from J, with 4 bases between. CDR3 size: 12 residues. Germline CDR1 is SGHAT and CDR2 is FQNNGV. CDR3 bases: TGTGCCAGCAGCTCCAACACAGATACGCAGTATTTT. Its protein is CASSSNTDTQYF.

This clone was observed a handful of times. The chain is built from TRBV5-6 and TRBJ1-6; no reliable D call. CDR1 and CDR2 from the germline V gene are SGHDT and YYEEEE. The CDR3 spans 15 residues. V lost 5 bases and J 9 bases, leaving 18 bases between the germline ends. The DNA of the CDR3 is TGTGCCAGCAGTATCGGGATCCGGGAAGGTTCACCCCTCCACTTT. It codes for CASSIGIREGSPLHF.

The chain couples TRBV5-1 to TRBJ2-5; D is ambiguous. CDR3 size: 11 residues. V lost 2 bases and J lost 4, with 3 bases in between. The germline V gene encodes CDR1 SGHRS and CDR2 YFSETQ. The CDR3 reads CASSFGETQYF. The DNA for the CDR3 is TGCGCCAGCAGCTTCGGAGAGACCCAGTACTTC.